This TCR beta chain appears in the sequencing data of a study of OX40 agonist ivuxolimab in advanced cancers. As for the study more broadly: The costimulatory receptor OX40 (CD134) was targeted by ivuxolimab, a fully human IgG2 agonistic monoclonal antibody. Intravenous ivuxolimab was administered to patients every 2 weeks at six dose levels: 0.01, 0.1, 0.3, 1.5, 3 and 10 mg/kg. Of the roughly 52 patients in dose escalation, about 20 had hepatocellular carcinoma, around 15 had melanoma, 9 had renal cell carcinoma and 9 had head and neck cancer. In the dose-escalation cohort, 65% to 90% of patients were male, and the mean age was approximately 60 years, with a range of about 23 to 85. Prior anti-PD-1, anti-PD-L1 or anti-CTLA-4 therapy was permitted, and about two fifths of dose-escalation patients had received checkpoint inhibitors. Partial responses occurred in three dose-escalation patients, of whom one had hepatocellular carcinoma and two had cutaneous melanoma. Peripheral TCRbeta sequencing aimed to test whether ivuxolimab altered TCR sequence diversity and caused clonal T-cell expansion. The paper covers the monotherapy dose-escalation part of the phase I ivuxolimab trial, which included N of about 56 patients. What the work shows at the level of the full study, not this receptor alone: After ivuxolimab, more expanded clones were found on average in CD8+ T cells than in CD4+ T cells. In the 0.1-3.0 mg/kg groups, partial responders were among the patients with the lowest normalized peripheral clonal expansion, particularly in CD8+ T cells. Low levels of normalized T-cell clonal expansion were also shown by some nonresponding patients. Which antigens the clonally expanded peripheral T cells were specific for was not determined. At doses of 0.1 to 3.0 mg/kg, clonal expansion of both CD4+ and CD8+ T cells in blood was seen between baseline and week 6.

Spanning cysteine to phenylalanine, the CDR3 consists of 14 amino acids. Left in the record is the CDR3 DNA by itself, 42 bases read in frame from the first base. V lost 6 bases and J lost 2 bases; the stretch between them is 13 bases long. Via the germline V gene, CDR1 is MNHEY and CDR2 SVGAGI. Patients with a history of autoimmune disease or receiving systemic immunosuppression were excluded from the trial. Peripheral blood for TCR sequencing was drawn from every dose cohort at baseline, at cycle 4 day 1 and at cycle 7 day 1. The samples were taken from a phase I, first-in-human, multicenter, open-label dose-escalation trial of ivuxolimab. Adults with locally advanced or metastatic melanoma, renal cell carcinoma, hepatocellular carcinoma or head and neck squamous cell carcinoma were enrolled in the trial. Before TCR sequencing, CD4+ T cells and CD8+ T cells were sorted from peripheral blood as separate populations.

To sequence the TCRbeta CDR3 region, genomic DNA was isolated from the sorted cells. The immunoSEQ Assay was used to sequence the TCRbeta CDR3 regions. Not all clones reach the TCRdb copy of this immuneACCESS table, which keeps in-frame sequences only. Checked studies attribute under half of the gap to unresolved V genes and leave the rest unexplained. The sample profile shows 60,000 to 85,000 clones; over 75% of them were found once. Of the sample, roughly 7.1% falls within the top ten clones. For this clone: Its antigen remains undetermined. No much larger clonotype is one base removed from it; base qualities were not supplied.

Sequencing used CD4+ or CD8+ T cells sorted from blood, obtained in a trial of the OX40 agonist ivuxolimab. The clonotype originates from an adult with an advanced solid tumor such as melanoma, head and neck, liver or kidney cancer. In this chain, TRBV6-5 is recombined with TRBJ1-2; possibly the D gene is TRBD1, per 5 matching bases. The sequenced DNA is TGTGCCAGCAGAATCCCCGCAGGGAACTATGGCTACACCTTC. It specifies CASRIPAGNYGYTF.